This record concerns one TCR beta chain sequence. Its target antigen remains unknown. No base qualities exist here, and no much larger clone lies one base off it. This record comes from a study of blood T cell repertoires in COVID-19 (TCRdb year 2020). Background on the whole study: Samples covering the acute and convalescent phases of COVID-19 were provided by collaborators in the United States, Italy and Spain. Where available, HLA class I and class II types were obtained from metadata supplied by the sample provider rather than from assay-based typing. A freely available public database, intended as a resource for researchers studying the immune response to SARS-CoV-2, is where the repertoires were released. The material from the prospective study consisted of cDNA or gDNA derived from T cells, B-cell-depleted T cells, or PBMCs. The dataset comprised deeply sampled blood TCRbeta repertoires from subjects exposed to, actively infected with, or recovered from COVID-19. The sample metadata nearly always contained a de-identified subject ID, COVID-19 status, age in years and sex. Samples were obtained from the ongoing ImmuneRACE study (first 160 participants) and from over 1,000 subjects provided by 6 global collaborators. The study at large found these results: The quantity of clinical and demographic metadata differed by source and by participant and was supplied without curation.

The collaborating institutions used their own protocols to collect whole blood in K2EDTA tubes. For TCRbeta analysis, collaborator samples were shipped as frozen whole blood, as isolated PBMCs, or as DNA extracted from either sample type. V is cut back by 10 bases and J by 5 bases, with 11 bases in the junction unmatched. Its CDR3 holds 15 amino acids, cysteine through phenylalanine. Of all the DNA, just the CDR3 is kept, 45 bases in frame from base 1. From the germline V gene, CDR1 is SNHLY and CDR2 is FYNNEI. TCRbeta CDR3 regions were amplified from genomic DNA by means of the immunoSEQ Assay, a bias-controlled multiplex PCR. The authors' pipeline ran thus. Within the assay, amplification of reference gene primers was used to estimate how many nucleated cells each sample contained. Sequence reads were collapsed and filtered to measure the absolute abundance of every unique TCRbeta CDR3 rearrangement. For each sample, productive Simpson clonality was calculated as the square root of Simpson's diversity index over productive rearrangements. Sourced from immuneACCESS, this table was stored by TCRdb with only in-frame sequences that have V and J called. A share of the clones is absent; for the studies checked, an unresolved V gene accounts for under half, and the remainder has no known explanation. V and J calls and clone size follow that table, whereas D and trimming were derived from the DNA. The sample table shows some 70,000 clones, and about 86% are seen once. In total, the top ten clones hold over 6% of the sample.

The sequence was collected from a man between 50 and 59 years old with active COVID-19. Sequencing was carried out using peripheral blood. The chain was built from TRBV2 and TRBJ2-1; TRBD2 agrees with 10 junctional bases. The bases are TGTGCCATCCAAGCACTAGCGGGAATCCACAATGAGCAGTTCTTC. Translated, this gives CAIQALAGIHNEQFF.